Listed here are 15 T cell receptor beta chains from one sample, sequenced in a study of cytomegalovirus exposure and HLA in healthy donors. The PCR used 60 Vbeta and 13 Jbeta primers. Clones were sequenced by immunoSEQ multiplex PCR, and TCRdb holds only the in-frame ones, with some missing. This repertoire shows just over 70,000 clones, 70% to 75% found once; its top ten account for about an eighth. Sequenced: PBMCs. Source of these receptors: a human donor in good health.

V is TRBV28 and J is TRBJ1-3; 7 bases align to TRBD1. V lost 5 bases to trimming and J lost 4 bases; unmatched junction nucleotides: 8. CDR1 is MDHEN and CDR2 is SYDVKM in the germline V gene. The CDR3 totals 15 residues. The CDR3 reads CASSPYRGSGNTIYF. CDR3 coding DNA: TGTGCCAGCAGTCCCTACAGGGGATCAGGAAACACCATATATTTT.

Here the CDR3 DNA reads TGTGCCACCAGCAGAGATCGAGGGCAGGGGAATGAAAAACTGTTTTTT. Its translation is CATSRDRGQGNEKLFF. The chain carries TRBV15 and TRBJ1-4; TRBD1 is a possible D gene (6 bases). Germline lookup yields CDR1 LNHNV and CDR2 YYDKDF (reference sequence). The CDR3 runs 16 residues. Trimming took 0 bases from V and 5 from J, leaving 13 bases between them.

V is TRBV10-2 and J is TRBJ2-7; 7 bases fit TRBD1. The CDR3 sequence is 12 residues long. The germline V gene has CDR1 WSHSY and CDR2 SAAADI. J gave up 5 bases and V 7 bases, and 5 bases lay outside the gene matches. Here the CDR3 DNA reads TGCGCCAGCAAGAGGGGGCAGAACGAGCAGTACTTC. It yields the protein CASKRGQNEQYF.

The chain recombines TRBV4-1 with TRBJ1-2, with D possibly matching TRBD1 (6 bases). From germline, CDR1 is MGHRA and CDR2 YSYEKL. Trimming removed 1 base from V and 4 bases from J, with 13 bases in between. This CDR3 has 15 residues. The CDR3 bases are TGCGCCAGCAGCCAAGGGGCCCAGGGGACCTATGGCTACACCTTC. Translation gives CASSQGAQGTYGYTF.

V and J are TRBV4-1 and TRBJ1-2; no firm D call. The V gene lost 1 base and the J gene lost 2 bases, with 8 bases spanning the gap. The CDR3 contains 14 residues. The germline V gene encodes CDR1 MGHRA and CDR2 YSYEKL. The CDR3 nucleotides are TGCGCCAGCAGCCAAGTTCTGGCAAACTATGGCTACACCTTC. Translating it yields CASSQVLANYGYTF.

This clone turned up a few times. CDR3 loop: CASKREKSEQYF. CDR3 nucleotide sequence: TGCGCCAGCAAGAGGGAGAAAAGCGAGCAGTACTTC. V is TRBV10-2 and J is TRBJ2-7, with D maybe TRBD2 (5 bases). V was clipped by 7 bases and J by 6 bases, with 13 bases between them. Per the germline V gene, CDR1 is WSHSY and CDR2 is SAAADI. The CDR3 consists of 12 residues.

The genes are TRBV9 and TRBJ1-1; maybe TRBD1 (5 bases). Germline-derived CDR1 and CDR2 are SGDLS and YYNGEE. V was cut by 3 bases and J by 1 base, with 16 bases left in between. The CDR3 has 16 amino acids. The chain's CDR3 is CASSENRGGGNTEAFF. In DNA form, the CDR3 reads TGTGCCAGCAGCGAAAATCGGGGGGGAGGGAACACTGAAGCTTTCTTT.

To note about this clone: A read error may produce the germline difference seen at one junction end. The sample has other DNA sequences that encode this CDR3 too. The J gene is TRBJ2-1, the V gene TRBV6-6; 9 nucleotides match TRBD2. CDR1 MNHNY and CDR2 SVGAGI come from the germline V gene (reference sequence). The CDR3 consists of 14 residues. CDR3 DNA sequence: TGTGCCAGCTTGACTAGCGGAAAATACAATGAACAGTTCTTC. Residues: CASLTSGKYNEQFF.

The chain links TRBV15 to TRBJ1-4, with D maybe TRBD1 (5 bases). Germline V gives CDR1 LNHNV, CDR2 YYDKDF (reference sequence). The CDR3 consists of 14 residues. The ends were cut back, 3 bases at V and 0 bases at J, with 5 bases in the middle. CDR3 in amino acids: CATSRTATNEKLFF. In nucleotides, the CDR3 is TGTGCCACCAGCAGGACAGCAACTAATGAAAAACTGTTTTTT.

This clone was seen only a few times. The chain combines TRBV4-1 with TRBJ2-1; 10 bases are a match to TRBD2. V lost 3 bases to trimming and J lost 8 bases; unmatched junction nucleotides: 10. Germline lookup yields CDR1 MGHRA and CDR2 YSYEKL. The CDR3 length is 16 residues. This CDR3 reads CASSQRTSGYGDEQFF. As DNA, the CDR3 is TGCGCCAGCAGCCAGCGGACTAGCGGATATGGGGATGAGCAGTTCTTC.

The gene calls are TRBV28 and TRBJ2-7; possible D gene TRBD1, 6 bases. Germline loops: CDR1 MDHEN, CDR2 SYDVKM. The ends were cut back, 7 bases at V and 4 bases at J, with 17 bases in the middle. The CDR3 covers 14 residues. The CDR3 DNA follows: TGTGCCAGCAACGCACAGGGATCTACTTACGAGCAGTACTTC. This translates into CASNAQGSTYEQYF.

This clone occurred once. V is TRBV5-1 and J is TRBJ2-3, with 15 bases fitting TRBD2. Germline loops: CDR1 SGHRS, CDR2 YFSETQ. The CDR3 spans 15 residues. V dropped 3 bases and J dropped 7; count of bases not matched to a gene: 3. The CDR3: CASSWTSGRENTQYF. As DNA, the CDR3 is TGCGCCAGCAGCTGGACTAGCGGGAGGGAAAATACGCAGTATTTT.

V is TRBV11-2 and J is TRBJ2-7; unclear D gene. This CDR3 is 11 amino acids long. The ends were cut back, 5 bases at V and 7 bases at J, with 9 bases in the middle. Germline assignment: CDR1 SGHAT and CDR2 FQNNGV. CDR3 loop: CASSVTQEQYF. The DNA for the CDR3 is TGTGCCAGCAGCGTTACCCAGGAGCAGTACTTC.

CDR3 in amino acids: CASSLLPGPHGYTF. Here the CDR3 DNA reads TGTGCCAGCAGCTTACTTCCAGGGCCGCATGGCTACACCTTC. The rearrangement links TRBV7-8 to TRBJ1-2; D might be TRBD1 (5 bases). This CDR3 region has 14 residues. V was trimmed by 2 bases and J by 6 bases, leaving 13 bases between them. Germline V gene lookup returns CDR1 SGHVS and CDR2 FQNEAQ.

The V and J genes are TRBV6-1 and TRBJ1-2, with 9 bases aligning to TRBD1. CDR1 is MNHNS, CDR2 SASEGT, per germline. V gave up 4 bases and J gave up 4 bases; unmatched junction bases: 7. CDR3 length equals 15 residues. CDR3 amino acids: CASSALDRGAYGYTF. The CDR3 coding sequence is TGTGCCAGCAGTGCCCTAGACAGGGGGGCCTATGGCTACACCTTC.